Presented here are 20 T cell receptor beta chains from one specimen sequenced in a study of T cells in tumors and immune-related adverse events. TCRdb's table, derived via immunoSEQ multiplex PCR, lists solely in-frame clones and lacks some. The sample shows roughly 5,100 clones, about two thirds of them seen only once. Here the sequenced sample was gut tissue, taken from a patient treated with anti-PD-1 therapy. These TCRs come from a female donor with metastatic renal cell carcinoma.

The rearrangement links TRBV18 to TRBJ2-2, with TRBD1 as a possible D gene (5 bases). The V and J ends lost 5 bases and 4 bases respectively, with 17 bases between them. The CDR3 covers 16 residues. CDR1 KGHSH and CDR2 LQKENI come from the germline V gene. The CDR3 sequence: CASSSTDSSFTGELFF. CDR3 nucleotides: TGTGCCAGCTCAAGCACAGACAGCTCGTTCACCGGGGAGCTGTTTTTT.

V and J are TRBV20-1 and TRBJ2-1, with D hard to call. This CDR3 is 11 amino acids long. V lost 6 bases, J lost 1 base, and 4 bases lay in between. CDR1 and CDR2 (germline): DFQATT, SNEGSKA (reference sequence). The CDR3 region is CSAPSYNEQFF. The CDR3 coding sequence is TGCAGTGCCCCTTCCTACAATGAGCAGTTCTTC.

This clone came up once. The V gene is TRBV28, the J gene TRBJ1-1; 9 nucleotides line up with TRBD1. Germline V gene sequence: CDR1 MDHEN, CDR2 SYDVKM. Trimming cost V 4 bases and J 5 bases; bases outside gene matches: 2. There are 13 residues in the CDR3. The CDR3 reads CASSSGQGTEAFF. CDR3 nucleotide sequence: TGTGCCAGCAGTTCGGGACAGGGAACTGAAGCTTTCTTT.

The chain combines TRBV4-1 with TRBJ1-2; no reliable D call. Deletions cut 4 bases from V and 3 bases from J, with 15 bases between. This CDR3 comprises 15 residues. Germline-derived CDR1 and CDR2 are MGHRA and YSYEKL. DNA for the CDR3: TGCGCCAGCAGCCTACAAGTGACTCCTGACTATGGCTACACCTTC. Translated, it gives CASSLQVTPDYGYTF.

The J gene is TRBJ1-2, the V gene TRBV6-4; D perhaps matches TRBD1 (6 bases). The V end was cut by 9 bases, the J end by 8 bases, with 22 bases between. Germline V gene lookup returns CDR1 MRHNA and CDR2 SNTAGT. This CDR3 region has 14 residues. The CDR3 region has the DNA TGTGCCAGTACTAGCTCACAGGGAATTGGGGGCTACACCTTC. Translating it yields CASTSSQGIGGYTF.

The CDR3 loop reads CASKGTSGSYEQYF. DNA of the CDR3: TGTGCCAGCAAGGGGACTAGCGGCTCCTACGAGCAGTACTTC. The chain joins TRBV2 to TRBJ2-7, with TRBD2 matching 11 bases. Germline CDR1 and CDR2: SNHLY and FYNNEI. J gave up 0 bases and V 7 bases, and 2 bases lay outside the gene matches. The CDR3 runs 14 residues.

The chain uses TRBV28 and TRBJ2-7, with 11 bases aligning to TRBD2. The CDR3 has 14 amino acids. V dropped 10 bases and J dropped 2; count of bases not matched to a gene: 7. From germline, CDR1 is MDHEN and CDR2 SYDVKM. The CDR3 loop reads CATLGTSGPYEQYF. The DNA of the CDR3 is TGTGCCACCCTCGGGACTAGCGGACCCTACGAGCAGTACTTC.

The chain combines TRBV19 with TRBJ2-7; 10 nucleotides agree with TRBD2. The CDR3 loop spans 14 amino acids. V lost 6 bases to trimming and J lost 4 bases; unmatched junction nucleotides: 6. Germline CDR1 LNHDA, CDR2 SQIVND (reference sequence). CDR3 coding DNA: TGTGCCAGTAGGGGAGCGGGAGGGCCGTACGAGCAGTACTTC. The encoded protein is CASRGAGGPYEQYF. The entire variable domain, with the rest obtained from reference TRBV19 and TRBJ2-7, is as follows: DGGITQSPKYLFRKEGQNVTLSCEQNLNHDAMYWYRQDPGQGLRLIYYSQIVNDFQKGDIAEGYSVSREKKESFPLTVTSAQKNPTAFYLCASRGAGGPYEQYFGPGTRLTVT.

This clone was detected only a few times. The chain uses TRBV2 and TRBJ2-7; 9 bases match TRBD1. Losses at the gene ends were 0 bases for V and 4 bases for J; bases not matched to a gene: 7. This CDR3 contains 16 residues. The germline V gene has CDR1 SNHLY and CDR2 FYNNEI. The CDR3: CASSEALGQGRYEQYF. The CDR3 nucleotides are TGTGCCAGCAGTGAAGCGCTGGGACAGGGCCGTTACGAGCAGTACTTC.

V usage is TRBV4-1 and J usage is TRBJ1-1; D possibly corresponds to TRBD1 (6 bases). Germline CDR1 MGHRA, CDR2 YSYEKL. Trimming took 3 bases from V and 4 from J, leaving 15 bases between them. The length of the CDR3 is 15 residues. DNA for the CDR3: TGCGCCAGCAGCCAGCGTATGGGGGCTGCCACTGAAGCTTTCTTT. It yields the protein CASSQRMGAATEAFF.

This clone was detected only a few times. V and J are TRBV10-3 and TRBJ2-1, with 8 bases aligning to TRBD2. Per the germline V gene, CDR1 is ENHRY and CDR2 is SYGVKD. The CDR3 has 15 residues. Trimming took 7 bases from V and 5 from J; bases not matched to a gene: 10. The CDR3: CAITQKGLENNEQFF. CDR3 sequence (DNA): TGTGCCATCACCCAAAAGGGACTAGAGAACAATGAGCAGTTCTTC.

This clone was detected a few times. The chain's CDR3 is CASSWRGTSGPYEQYF. As DNA, the CDR3 is TGTGCCAGCAGTTGGAGAGGGACTAGCGGGCCCTACGAGCAGTACTTC. The chain has TRBV6-6 and TRBJ2-7, with 12 nucleotides matching TRBD2. This CDR3 spans 16 amino acids. The V gene end was trimmed by 4 bases and the J gene end by 2 bases; junction bases not matched to a gene: 6. Germline values: CDR1 MNHNY, CDR2 SVGAGI (reference sequence).

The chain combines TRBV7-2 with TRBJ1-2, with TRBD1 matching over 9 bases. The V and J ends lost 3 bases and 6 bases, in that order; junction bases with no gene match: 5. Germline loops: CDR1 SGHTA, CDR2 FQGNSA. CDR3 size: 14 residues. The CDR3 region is CASSLDRGRDGYTF. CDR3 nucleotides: TGTGCCAGCAGCTTGGACAGGGGAAGGGATGGCTACACCTTC.

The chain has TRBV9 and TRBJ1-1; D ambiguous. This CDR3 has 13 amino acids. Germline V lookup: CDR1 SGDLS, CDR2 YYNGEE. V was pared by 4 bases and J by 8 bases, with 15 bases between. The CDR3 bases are TGTGCCAGCAGCCAAGAGGTTATGCGCGAAGCTTTCTTT. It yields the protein CASSQEVMREAFF.

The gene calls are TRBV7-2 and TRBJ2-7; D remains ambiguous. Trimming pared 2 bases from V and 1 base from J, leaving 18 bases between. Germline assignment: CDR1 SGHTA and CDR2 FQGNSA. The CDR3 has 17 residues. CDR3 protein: CASSLSWQSLNSYEQYF. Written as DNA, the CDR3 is TGTGCCAGCAGCTTAAGTTGGCAGTCCCTAAATTCCTACGAGCAGTACTTC. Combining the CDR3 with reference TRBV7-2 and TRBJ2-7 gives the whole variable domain GAGVSQSPSNKVTEKGKDVELRCDPISGHTALYWYRQSLGQGLEFLIYFQGNSAPDKSGLPSDRFSAERTGGSVSTLTIQRTQQEDSAVYLCASSLSWQSLNSYEQYFGPGTRLTVT.

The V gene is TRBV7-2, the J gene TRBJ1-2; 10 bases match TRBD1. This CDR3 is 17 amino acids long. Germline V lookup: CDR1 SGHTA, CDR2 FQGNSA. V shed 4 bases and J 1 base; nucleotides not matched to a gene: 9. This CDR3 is CASSSYLGQGDNYGYTF. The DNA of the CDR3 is TGTGCCAGCAGCTCGTACCTTGGACAGGGGGATAACTATGGCTACACCTTC.

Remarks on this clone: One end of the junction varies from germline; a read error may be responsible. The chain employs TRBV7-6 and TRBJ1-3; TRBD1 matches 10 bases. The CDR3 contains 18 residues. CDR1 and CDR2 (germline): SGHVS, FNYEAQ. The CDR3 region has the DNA TGTGTCAGCAGCTTTGACGGGACAGGGGTGTTCTCTGGAAACACCATATATTTT. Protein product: CVSSFDGTGVFSGNTIYF.

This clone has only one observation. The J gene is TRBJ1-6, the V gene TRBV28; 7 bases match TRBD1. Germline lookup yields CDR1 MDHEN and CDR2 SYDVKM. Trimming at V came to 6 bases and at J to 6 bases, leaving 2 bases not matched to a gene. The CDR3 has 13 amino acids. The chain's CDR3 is CASRGDSNSPLHF. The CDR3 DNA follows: TGTGCCAGCAGAGGGGACAGTAATTCACCCCTCCACTTT.

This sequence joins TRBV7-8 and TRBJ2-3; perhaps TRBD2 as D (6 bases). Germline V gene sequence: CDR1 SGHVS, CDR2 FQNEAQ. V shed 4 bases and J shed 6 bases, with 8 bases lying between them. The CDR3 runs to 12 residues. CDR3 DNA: TGTGCCAGCAGCTCGGGGAGGGATACGCAGTATTTT. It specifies CASSSGRDTQYF.

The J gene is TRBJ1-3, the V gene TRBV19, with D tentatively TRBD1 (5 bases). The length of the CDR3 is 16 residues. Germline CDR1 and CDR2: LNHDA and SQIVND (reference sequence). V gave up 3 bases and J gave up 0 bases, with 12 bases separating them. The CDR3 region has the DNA TGTGCCAGTAGTATTCCAGGGTTAACCTCTGGAAACACCATATATTTT. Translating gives CASSIPGLTSGNTIYF.